This T cell receptor (beta chain) is from a study of blood T cell repertoires in COVID-19. At the level of the study: The study drew acute and convalescent COVID-19 samples from the United States, Italy and Spain. T cells, B-cell-depleted T cells, or PBMCs supplied cDNA or gDNA.

Germline CDR1 reads SEHNR; CDR2 reads FQNEAQ (reference sequence). V dropped 1 base and J dropped 7 bases, with 17 bases sitting between them. The CDR3 is 16 residues long. Original methodology: Reference gene primer amplification gave estimated nucleated cell counts. The protocol was immunoSEQ multiplex PCR, while the TCRdb copy is restricted to in-frame clones and leaves out a portion. D and trimming come from the DNA, and the V and J calls and clone size come from that table. The sample lists roughly 290,000 clones, around 89% seen once, with approximately 0.84% in the top ten. Specimen: peripheral blood. The genes are TRBV7-9 and TRBJ2-4; D perhaps matches TRBD1 (5 bases). This TCR came from a man aged 30 to 39 with acute or convalescent COVID-19. CDR3 in amino acids: CASSLVGSAGLNIQYF. The CDR3 DNA reads as TGTGCCAGCAGCTTAGTTGGTTCGGCAGGGCTGAACATTCAGTACTTC.